The source of this T cell receptor (beta chain) is a study of blood T cell repertoires in COVID-19. Original analysis: Reference gene primers were amplified, and this amplification served to estimate nucleated cell counts. The data were produced by immunoSEQ multiplex PCR, yet TCRdb's version contains in-frame clones alone and is incomplete. The DNA was the basis for D and trimming; V, J and clone size are from that table. The repertoire holds under 200,000 clones, with roughly 81% as singletons. This clone was detected only once. The sequence derives from an elderly woman with acute or convalescent COVID-19. Sample: peripheral blood.

CDR3 DNA: TGTGCCAGCAGCTCCGGAGTAGAATACTACACTGAAGCTTTCTTT. This sequence encodes CASSSGVEYYTEAFF. The chain combines TRBV7-2 with TRBJ1-1; D remains unclear. CDR1 and CDR2 from the germline V gene are SGHTA and FQGNSA. This CDR3 comprises 15 residues. V was cut by 4 bases and J by 3 bases, with 15 bases left in between.